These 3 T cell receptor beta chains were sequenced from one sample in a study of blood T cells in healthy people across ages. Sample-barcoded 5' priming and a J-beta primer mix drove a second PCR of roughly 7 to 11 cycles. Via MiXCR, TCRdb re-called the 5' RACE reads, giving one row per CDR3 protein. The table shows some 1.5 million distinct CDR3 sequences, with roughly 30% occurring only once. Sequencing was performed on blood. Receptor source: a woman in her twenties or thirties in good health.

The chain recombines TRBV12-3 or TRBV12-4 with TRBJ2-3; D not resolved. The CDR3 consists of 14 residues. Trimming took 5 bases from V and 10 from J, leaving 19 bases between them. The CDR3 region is CASSPSRTADAQYF. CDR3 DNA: TGTGCCAGCAGTCCGAGTAGGACGGCTGATGCGCAGTATTTT.

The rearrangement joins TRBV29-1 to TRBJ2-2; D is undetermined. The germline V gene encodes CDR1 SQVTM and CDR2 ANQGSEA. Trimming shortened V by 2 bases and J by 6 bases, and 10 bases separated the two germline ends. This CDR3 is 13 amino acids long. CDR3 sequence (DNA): TGCAGCGTTGAAAGGAAGAGACCCGGGGAGCTGTTTTTT. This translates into CSVERKRPGELFF.

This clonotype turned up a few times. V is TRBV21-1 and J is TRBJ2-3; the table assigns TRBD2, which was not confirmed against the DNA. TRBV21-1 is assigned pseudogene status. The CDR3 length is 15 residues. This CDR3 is CASSNKRGFANTQYF. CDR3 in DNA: TGTGCCAGCAGCAATAAGCGGGGGTTCGCGAATACGCAGTATTTT.